These 10 T cell receptor beta chains came from one sample sequenced in a study of beta chain features in type 1 diabetes (dated by TCRdb to between 2018 and 2020). General findings and caveats noted by the study authors: Type 1 diabetes patients showed a moderate but significant shortening of TCRB CDR3 length in all four CD4+ subsets.

These TCRs are of unknown antigen specificity. Library method: the immunoSEQ multiplex PCR assay. The entire isolated RNA was reverse transcribed using the High Capacity cDNA Reverse Transcription Kit, and thus expressed TCRB transcripts were sequenced. The clones in this table, taken by TCRdb from immuneACCESS, are in-frame only. Not every clone is retained; where verified, under half of the shortfall comes from an unresolved V gene, and the cause of the rest is unknown. A total of 150,000 to 200,000 clones appear in this sample, 8.5% to 10% of them only once. Clones ranked in the top ten supply about 0.75% of the sample. The sequenced sample consisted of central memory CD4+ T cells from blood. Receptors originate from a woman in her thirties with type 1 diabetes.

The chain recombines TRBV25-1 with TRBJ2-1, with 8 bases lining up with TRBD2. V dropped 0 bases and J dropped 4; count of bases not matched to a gene: 8. The germline V gene has CDR1 MGHDK and CDR2 SYGVNS. CDR3 size: 17 residues. CDR3 amino acids: CASSEYAALAVYNEQFF. The CDR3 DNA reads as TGTGCCAGCAGTGAATACGCCGCACTAGCGGTGTACAATGAGCAGTTCTTC.

This chain uses TRBV28 with TRBJ2-7, with 8 bases that match TRBD2. Germline assignment: CDR1 MDHEN and CDR2 SYDVKM. The CDR3 contains 13 residues. Germline trimming cut 8 bases from V and 2 bases from J; bases unmatched to any gene: 5. The CDR3 reads CASARLAPYEQYF. The CDR3 DNA is TGTGCCAGCGCAAGACTAGCGCCCTACGAGCAGTACTTC.

V and J are TRBV6-1 and TRBJ2-1, with 9 bases that match TRBD2. The germline V gene encodes CDR1 MNHNS and CDR2 SASEGT. J was trimmed by 0 bases and V by 4 bases; bases with no gene match: 4. The CDR3 has 16 amino acids. The CDR3 loop is CASSGLAVSSYNEQFF. CDR3 coding DNA: TGTGCCAGCAGTGGACTAGCGGTGAGCTCCTACAATGAGCAGTTCTTC.

V and J are TRBV7-9 and TRBJ1-4; D call uncertain. The CDR3 extends over 14 amino acids. Germline-derived CDR1 and CDR2 are SEHNR and FQNEAQ (reference sequence). The V and J ends lost 2 bases and 8 bases respectively, with 12 bases between them. CDR3 region: CASSLSSGSEKLFF. DNA for the CDR3: TGTGCCAGCAGCTTATCTTCAGGTTCCGAAAAACTGTTTTTT.

The chain couples TRBV29-1 to TRBJ1-1; the match to TRBD1 covers 8 bases. CDR3 length: 12 amino acids. CDR1 and CDR2 (germline): SQVTM, ANQGSEA. The trim removed 7 bases at V and 8 bases at J, leaving 9 bases unmatched. This CDR3 reads CSADLQGVEAFF. The CDR3 nucleotides read TGCAGCGCTGACCTACAGGGGGTCGAAGCTTTCTTT.

The sample holds a few counts of this clone. The same CDR3 arises from other DNA sequences in this sample as well. The rearrangement joins TRBV6-5 to TRBJ2-1; D uncertain. Trimming removed 6 bases at V and 4 bases at J, with 7 bases between. The CDR3 runs to 12 residues. In germline, CDR1 is MNHEY, CDR2 SVGAGI. CDR3: CASSTYYNEQFF. CDR3 DNA: TGTGCCAGCAGCACCTATTACAATGAGCAGTTCTTC.

There are a few counts of this clone. The J gene is TRBJ1-2, the V gene TRBV29-1; 8 nucleotides align to TRBD1. V was clipped by 4 bases and J by 3 bases; unmatched bases: 7. The germline gives CDR1 SQVTM, CDR2 ANQGSEA. CDR3 size: 14 residues. CDR3 sequence: CSVARDRWDYGYTF. In nucleotides, the CDR3 is TGCAGCGTTGCCCGGGACAGGTGGGACTATGGCTACACCTTC.

The rearrangement links TRBV6-1 to TRBJ2-1; D call uncertain. The CDR3 spans 12 residues. Germline V gene data show CDR1 as MNHNS and CDR2 as SASEGT. V was pared by 4 bases and J by 4 bases, with 5 bases between. CDR3: CASSAVYNEQFF. The CDR3 nucleotides are TGTGCCAGCAGTGCTGTATACAATGAGCAGTTCTTC.

This clone was observed a handful of times. The rearrangement links TRBV7-2 to TRBJ1-1, with TRBD1 matching 7 bases. The CDR3 runs 15 residues. V lost 2 bases to trimming and J lost 1 base; unmatched junction nucleotides: 4. Germline V gene lookup returns CDR1 SGHTA and CDR2 FQGNSA. CDR3 loop: CASSLYPGGNTEAFF. The CDR3 DNA sequence: TGTGCCAGCAGCTTATATCCAGGGGGGAACACTGAAGCTTTCTTT.

The V gene is TRBV27, the J gene TRBJ2-1, with D perhaps TRBD1 (5 bases). Germline V gene lookup returns CDR1 MNHEY and CDR2 SMNVEV (reference sequence). The CDR3 spans 14 residues. Deletions cut 2 bases from V and 5 bases from J, with 10 bases between. For the CDR3, the DNA is TGTGCCAGCAGTTTACGACAGTGGAACAATGAGCAGTTCTTC. It translates to CASSLRQWNNEQFF.